Shown below are 11 T cell receptor beta chains from a single sample sequenced in a study of OX40 agonist ivuxolimab in advanced cancers. Method: immunoSEQ multiplex PCR; TCRdb's copy keeps in-frame clones and lacks some. The top ten clones hold about 1% of a sample with tens of thousands of clones, roughly 90% of them seen once. The specimen was CD4+ or CD8+ T cells sorted from blood, collected in a trial of the OX40 agonist ivuxolimab. The receptors shown here come from an adult with an advanced solid tumor such as melanoma, head and neck, liver or kidney cancer.

In its sample, this clone was seen once. V and J are TRBV5-1 and TRBJ1-1; D is possibly TRBD1 (5 bases). The CDR3 contains 15 residues. CDR1 is SGHRS and CDR2 is YFSETQ in the germline V gene. Trimming left V 1 base short and J 1 base short, with 11 bases between. CDR3 residues: CASSLSPGKNTEAFF. CDR3 bases: TGCGCCAGCAGCTTGAGTCCAGGGAAGAACACTGAAGCTTTCTTT.

This clone occurred a few times. The rearrangement joins TRBV19 to TRBJ1-1; D not certain. Germline CDR1 is LNHDA and CDR2 is SQIVND (reference sequence). Trimming removed 5 bases at V and 1 base at J, with 11 bases between. The CDR3 length is 14 residues. The CDR3 nucleotides are TGTGCCAGTAGTCTTCCCGCTCAGAACACTGAAGCTTTCTTT. Translation: CASSLPAQNTEAFF.

In DNA, the CDR3 is TGCGCCAGCAGTCCCCAGGTCACAGATACGCAGTATTTT. Encoded protein: CASSPQVTDTQYF. The J gene is TRBJ2-3, the V gene TRBV23-1; D is uncertain. TRBV23-1 is reported as an ORF; its role is uncertain. The length of the CDR3 is 13 residues. Trimming stripped 4 bases from V and 2 bases from J, with 7 bases between.

The rearrangement links TRBV19 to TRBJ2-3; perhaps D is TRBD1 or TRBD2 (5 bases each). CDR1 is LNHDA and CDR2 is SQIVND in the germline V gene (reference sequence). V was shortened by 6 bases and J by 0 bases, with 16 bases between the two germline ends. The CDR3 length is 16 residues. CDR3 in DNA: TGTGCCAGTAGCCCCATGGGGACCTCTAGCACAGATACGCAGTATTTT. Translated, it gives CASSPMGTSSTDTQYF.

V is TRBV5-1 and J is TRBJ1-2; 9 bases align to TRBD1. CDR3 length: 14 amino acids. V trimming: 3 bases; J trimming: 2 bases; junction bases outside the gene matches: 2. In germline, CDR1 is SGHRS, CDR2 YFSETQ. The CDR3 spells CASSWDRANYGYTF. The CDR3 nucleotides read TGCGCCAGCAGCTGGGACAGGGCAAACTATGGCTACACCTTC.

This chain connects TRBV29-1 to TRBJ1-1; D is unclear. In germline, CDR1 is SQVTM, CDR2 ANQGSEA. V was clipped by 1 base and J by 5 bases, with 11 bases between them. The CDR3 loop spans 13 amino acids. The CDR3, as DNA: TGCAGCGTTGAAGTCATGGGTGGGACTGAAGCTTTCTTT. Translation gives CSVEVMGGTEAFF. The full variable domain, in which reference TRBV29-1 and TRBJ1-1 provide the parts outside the CDR3, is SAVISQKPSRDICQRGTSLTIQCQVDSQVTMMFWYRQQPGQSLTLIATANQGSEATYESGFVIDKFPISRPNLTFSTLTVSNMSPEDSSIYLCSVEVMGGTEAFFGQGTRLTVV.

This chain connects TRBV15 to TRBJ2-5; D gene ambiguous. V dropped 1 base and J dropped 5 bases, with 11 bases sitting between them. Germline CDR1 LNHNV, CDR2 YYDKDF (reference sequence). The CDR3 is made up of 14 amino acids. The CDR3, as DNA: TGTGCCACCAGCAGAGGAGCAGTAGGGGAGACCCAGTACTTC. Protein: CATSRGAVGETQYF.

The sample holds one count of this clone. This chain joins TRBV5-1 and TRBJ2-5; 13 nucleotides agree with TRBD2. CDR3 length equals 17 residues. The ends lost 0 bases at V and 5 bases at J; junction bases unmatched: 7. Germline V gene data show CDR1 as SGHRS and CDR2 as YFSETQ. Here the CDR3 reads CASSLGLAGGTAETQYF. In nucleotides, the CDR3 is TGCGCCAGCAGCTTGGGACTAGCGGGAGGCACCGCGGAGACCCAGTACTTC.

The chain recombines TRBV29-1 with TRBJ1-2; D possibly corresponds to TRBD1 (5 bases). The CDR3 extends over 12 amino acids. The germline CDR1 and CDR2 sequences are SQVTM and ANQGSEA. Trimming took off 5 bases at V and 1 base at J, with 8 bases between the two ends. The CDR3 coding sequence is TGCAGCGTTCAACAGGTTAACTATGGCTACACCTTC. This translates into CSVQQVNYGYTF.

The DNA of the CDR3 is TGCGCCAGCAGCCAAGTATCTGGGGGCGGTGGAAACACCATATATTTT. Protein: CASSQVSGGGGNTIYF. The chain employs TRBV4-3 and TRBJ1-3; D perhaps matches TRBD1 (6 bases). The CDR3 covers 16 residues. The ends were cut back, 1 base at V and 3 bases at J, with 13 bases in the middle. The V gene's germline CDR1 is LGHNA and CDR2 YSLEER.

This CDR3 reads CASSPQQGTTEAFF. CDR3 DNA sequence: TGTGCCAGCAGCCCACAACAGGGGACCACTGAAGCTTTCTTT. The rearrangement uses TRBV28 and TRBJ1-1; 7 bases map to TRBD1. This CDR3 is built from 14 residues. Germline V gene data show CDR1 as MDHEN and CDR2 as SYDVKM. Unmatched junction bases numbered 8, after V lost 6 bases and J lost 4 bases.